The rows below give T cell receptor beta chains drawn from one sample of a study of blood T cell repertoires in COVID-19. Method: immunoSEQ multiplex PCR; TCRdb's copy keeps in-frame clones and lacks some. The repertoire holds nearly 35,000 clones, with 70% to 90% as singletons. The sample taken for sequencing was peripheral blood. Receptor source: a man in his 70s with acute or convalescent COVID-19. Each CDR3 is given without its conserved first and last residue. The size of a clone is reported for some rows only, either as once, few or many, or as a class for expanded clones.

V	J	length	size	CDR3
TRBV4-2	TRBJ2-2	18	-	ASSQPLGGSGGVNTGELF
TRBV18	TRBJ2-7	12	once	ASSPRQGDSEQY
TRBV5-1	TRBJ2-5	11	-	ASSFAGQETQY
TRBV27	TRBJ1-5	10	-	ASRQFNQPQH
TRBV7-9	TRBJ2-5	13	-	ASSWGGSFQETQY
TRBV7-2	TRBJ1-2	12	-	ASSPDRVNYGYT
TRBV5-4	TRBJ1-2	12	few	ASSPGQTNYGYT
TRBV18	TRBJ1-1	12	-	ASSPRRESTEAF
TRBV5-1	TRBJ1-2	13	-	ASSLGARPGYGYT
TRBV19	TRBJ1-1	11	once	ASSLTMNTEAF
TRBV6-5	TRBJ2-6	14	-	ASSYGEVSGANVLT
TRBV18	TRBJ1-6	11	-	ASSPGRNSPLH
TRBV6-5	TRBJ2-1	12	-	ASSYFSGANEQF
TRBV7-9	TRBJ2-3	12	-	ASSLLAGADTQY
TRBV6-2/TRBV6-3	TRBJ2-5	12	-	ASSYSQGQETQY
TRBV12-3/TRBV12-4	TRBJ1-1	11	-	ASSSTGGTEAF
TRBV6-2/TRBV6-3	TRBJ2-1	16	-	ASSSPGLAGGPDNEQF
TRBV5-6	TRBJ1-2	12	-	ASSWGDRGGGYT
TRBV2	TRBJ1-6	16	-	ASETGTGGSSYNSPLH
TRBV28	TRBJ1-5	17	-	ASSLGPGQAGFRDQPQH
TRBV5-1	TRBJ2-7	12	-	ASSLGQGIDEQY
TRBV24-1	TRBJ1-1	11	-	ATSARADTEAF
TRBV25-1	TRBJ2-5	15	-	ASSEILAVGLAETQY
TRBV6-2/TRBV6-3	TRBJ2-5	12	-	ASSYARGQETQY
TRBV18	TRBJ1-2	12	few	ASSPIGLDYGYT
TRBV2	TRBJ2-3	12	-	ASIRTGGSDTQY
TRBV3-1/TRBV3-2	TRBJ1-4	12	-	ASSQDAGVEKLF
TRBV9	TRBJ2-2	13	-	ASSVDQGWTGELF
TRBV7-2	TRBJ2-1	13	-	ASSLGGGLNYEQF
TRBV5-1	TRBJ2-7	14	-	ASSSPGTGQPYEQY
TRBV4-2	TRBJ2-1	13	-	ASSQARGFYNEQF
TRBV2	TRBJ2-2	12	-	ASTAESNTGELF
TRBV6-4	TRBJ1-2	10	-	ASRQGFNGYT